This is a list of T cell receptor beta chains from one sample in a study of cytomegalovirus exposure and HLA in healthy donors. The assay was immunoSEQ multiplex PCR, and TCRdb's table has in-frame clones only and misses some. The profile shows 200,000 or so clones, approximately 84% of them singletons. Material for sequencing was PBMCs. The source of these receptors is a boy under 18 in good health and CMV-seronegative. The CDR3 runs from the conserved cysteine through the conserved F or W. D genes are given only for firm matches. Not all rows give a size; the values are once, few, many and, for expanded clones, a class.

j_gene: TRBJ1-1
abundance: once
d_gene: -
len: 14
v_gene: TRBV18
CDR3aa: CASSRQVRDTEAFF
CDR3nt: TGTGCCAGCTCCAGACAGGTGCGGGACACTGAAGCTTTCTTT

j_gene: TRBJ2-1
abundance: -
d_gene: TRBD1
len: 14
v_gene: TRBV27
CDR3aa: CARIARDRYNEQFF
CDR3nt: TGTGCCAGGATTGCCCGGGACAGGTACAATGAGCAGTTCTTC

j_gene: TRBJ2-1
abundance: once
d_gene: TRBD2
len: 16
v_gene: TRBV11-3
CDR3aa: CASSWGLADAYNEQFF
CDR3nt: TGTGCCAGCAGCTGGGGACTAGCGGACGCCTACAATGAGCAGTTCTTC

j_gene: TRBJ2-1
abundance: -
d_gene: -
len: 13
v_gene: TRBV5-4
CDR3aa: CASSSGGNNEQFF
CDR3nt: TGTGCCAGCAGCTCCGGGGGAAACAATGAGCAGTTCTTC

j_gene: TRBJ1-4
abundance: -
d_gene: -
len: 15
v_gene: TRBV21-1
CDR3aa: CASSKVRGVREKLFF
CDR3nt: TGTGCCAGCAGCAAAGTACGGGGAGTGCGTGAAAAACTGTTTTTT

j_gene: TRBJ2-2
abundance: -
d_gene: TRBD1
len: 16
v_gene: TRBV18
CDR3aa: CASSLPGQGYTGELFF
CDR3nt: TGTGCCAGCTCACTACCGGGACAGGGGTACACCGGGGAGCTGTTTTTT

j_gene: TRBJ1-6
abundance: -
d_gene: -
len: 16
v_gene: TRBV7-9
CDR3aa: CASSLIQAGYNSPLHF
CDR3nt: TGTGCCAGCAGCCTAATCCAGGCGGGGTATAATTCACCCCTCCACTTT

j_gene: TRBJ1-1
abundance: -
d_gene: -
len: 16
v_gene: TRBV7-9
CDR3aa: CASSRTGGALNTEAFF
CDR3nt: TGTGCCAGCAGCCGAACGGGAGGGGCCTTGAACACTGAAGCTTTCTTT

j_gene: TRBJ1-4
abundance: -
d_gene: -
len: 11
v_gene: TRBV25-1
CDR3aa: CASISRGKLFF
CDR3nt: TGTGCCAGCATCTCCCGGGGGAAACTGTTTTTT

j_gene: TRBJ2-3
abundance: -
d_gene: -
len: 18
v_gene: TRBV9
CDR3aa: CASSVGPGQLSFTDTQYF
CDR3nt: TGTGCCAGCAGCGTGGGACCGGGACAACTATCCTTCACAGATACGCAGTATTTT

j_gene: TRBJ1-1
abundance: -
d_gene: TRBD1
len: 17
v_gene: TRBV2
CDR3aa: CASVRKPRDRGTTEAFF
CDR3nt: TGTGCCAGCGTACGAAAACCCAGGGACAGGGGGACCACTGAAGCTTTCTTT

j_gene: TRBJ2-7
abundance: -
d_gene: TRBD2
len: 12
v_gene: TRBV6-5
CDR3aa: CASQFGGNEQYF
CDR3nt: TGTGCCAGTCAGTTCGGGGGGAATGAGCAGTACTTC

j_gene: TRBJ2-5
abundance: once
d_gene: TRBD2
len: 17
v_gene: TRBV7-9
CDR3aa: CASSTVGSGRRMGTQYF
CDR3nt: TGTGCCAGCAGCACTGTTGGTAGCGGGAGGAGAATGGGGACCCAGTACTTC

j_gene: TRBJ1-4
abundance: -
d_gene: TRBD1
len: 16
v_gene: TRBV6-6
CDR3aa: CASIRTQGAANEKLSF
CDR3nt: TGTGCCAGCATCAGAACTCAGGGGGCAGCTAATGAAAAACTGTCTTTT

j_gene: TRBJ2-3
abundance: -
d_gene: TRBD2
len: 18
v_gene: TRBV9
CDR3aa: CASSASRLAGASTDTQYF
CDR3nt: TGTGCCAGCAGCGCCTCACGACTAGCGGGAGCGAGCACAGATACGCAGTATTTT

j_gene: TRBJ2-7
abundance: -
d_gene: TRBD1
len: 14
v_gene: TRBV5-1
CDR3aa: CASSPRDRAYEQYF
CDR3nt: TGCGCCAGCAGCCCCCGGGACAGGGCCTACGAGCAGTACTTC